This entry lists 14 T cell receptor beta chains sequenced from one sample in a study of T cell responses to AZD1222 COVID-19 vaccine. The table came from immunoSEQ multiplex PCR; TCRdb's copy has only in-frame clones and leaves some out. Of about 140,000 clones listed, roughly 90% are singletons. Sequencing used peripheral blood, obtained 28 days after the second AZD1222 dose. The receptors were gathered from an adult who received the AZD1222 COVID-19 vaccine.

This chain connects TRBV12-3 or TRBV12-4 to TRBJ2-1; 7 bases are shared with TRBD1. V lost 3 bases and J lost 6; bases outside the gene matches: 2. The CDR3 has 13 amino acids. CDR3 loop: CASSLGQPNEQFF. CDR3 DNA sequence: TGTGCCAGCAGTTTGGGACAGCCCAATGAGCAGTTCTTC.

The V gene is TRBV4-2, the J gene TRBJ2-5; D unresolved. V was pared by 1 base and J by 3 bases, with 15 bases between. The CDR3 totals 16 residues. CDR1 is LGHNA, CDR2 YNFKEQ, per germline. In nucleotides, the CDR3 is TGTGCCAGCAGCCAAGCGACCTGGGGTTCCGAAGAGACCCAGTACTTC. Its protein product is CASSQATWGSEETQYF.

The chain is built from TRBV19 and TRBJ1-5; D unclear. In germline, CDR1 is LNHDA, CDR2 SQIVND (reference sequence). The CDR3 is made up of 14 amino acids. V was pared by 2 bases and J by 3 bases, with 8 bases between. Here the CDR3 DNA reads TGTGCCAGTAGTATAAAGGGCTTCAATCAGCCCCAGCATTTT. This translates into CASSIKGFNQPQHF.

The CDR3 DNA follows: TGTGCCAGTAGTCCACCCCCGGCTAGCGGGGACTACTACAATGAGAGGGGGCAGTTCTTC. This translates into CASSPPPASGDYYNERGQFF. V is TRBV19 and J is TRBJ2-1; 9 bases fit TRBD2. Germline values: CDR1 LNHDA, CDR2 SQIVND (reference sequence). The CDR3 consists of 20 residues. Trimming took 5 bases from V and 12 from J; bases not matched to a gene: 29.

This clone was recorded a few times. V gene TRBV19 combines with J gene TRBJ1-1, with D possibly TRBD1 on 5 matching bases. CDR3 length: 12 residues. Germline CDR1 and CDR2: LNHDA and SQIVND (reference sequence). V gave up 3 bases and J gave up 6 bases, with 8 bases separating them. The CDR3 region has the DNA TGTGCCAGTAGTATGGGGGTAGCTGAAGCTTTCTTT. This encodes CASSMGVAEAFF.

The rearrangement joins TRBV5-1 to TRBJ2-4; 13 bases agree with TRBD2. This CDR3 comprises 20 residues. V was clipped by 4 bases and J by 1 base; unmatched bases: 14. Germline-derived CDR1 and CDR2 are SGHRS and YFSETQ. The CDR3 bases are TGCGCCAGCAGCCCCGGGACTACTAGCGGGAGGGTGTTGGCCAAAAACATTCAGTACTTC. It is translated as CASSPGTTSGRVLAKNIQYF. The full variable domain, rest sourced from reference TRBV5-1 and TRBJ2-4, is KAGVTQTPRYLIKTRGQQVTLSCSPISGHRSVSWYQQTPGQGLQFLFEYFSETQRNKGNFPGRFSGRQFSNSRSEMNVSTLELGDSALYLCASSPGTTSGRVLAKNIQYFGAGTRLSVL.

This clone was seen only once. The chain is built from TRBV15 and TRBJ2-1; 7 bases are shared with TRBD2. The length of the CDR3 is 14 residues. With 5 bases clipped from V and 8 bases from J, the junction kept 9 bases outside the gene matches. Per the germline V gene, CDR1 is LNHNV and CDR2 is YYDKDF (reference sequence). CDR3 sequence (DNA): TGTGCCACCAGCGGCATGACTAGCCTGCATGAGCAGTTCTTC. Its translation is CATSGMTSLHEQFF.

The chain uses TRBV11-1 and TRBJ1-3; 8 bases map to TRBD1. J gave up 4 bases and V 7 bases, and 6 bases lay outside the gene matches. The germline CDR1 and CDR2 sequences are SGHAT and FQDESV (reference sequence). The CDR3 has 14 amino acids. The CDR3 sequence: CASTDRDFGNTIYF. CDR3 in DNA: TGTGCCAGCACGGACAGGGACTTCGGAAACACCATATATTTT.

As DNA, the CDR3 is TGTGCCAGCAGCCCGCAAGTGGTGAACACTGAAGCTTTCTTT. Protein: CASSPQVVNTEAFF. This chain connects TRBV5-4 to TRBJ1-1; D ambiguous. The germline V gene has CDR1 SGHNT and CDR2 YYREEE (reference sequence). Trimming removed 4 bases from V and 0 bases from J, with 10 bases in between. There are 14 residues in the CDR3.

This chain's CDR3 is CASSPKTGEETQYF. The CDR3 region has the DNA TGTGCCAGCTCACCTAAGACAGGAGAGGAGACCCAGTACTTC. The chain uses TRBV18 and TRBJ2-5; weak D call: TRBD1 (6 bases). The CDR3 totals 14 residues. Looked up from germline, CDR1 is KGHSH and CDR2 is LQKENI. The V gene lost 3 bases and the J gene lost 5 bases, with 13 bases spanning the gap.

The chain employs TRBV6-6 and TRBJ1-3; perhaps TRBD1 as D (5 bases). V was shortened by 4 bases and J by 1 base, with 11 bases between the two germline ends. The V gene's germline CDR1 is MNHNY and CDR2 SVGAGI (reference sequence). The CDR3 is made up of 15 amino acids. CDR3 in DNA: TGTGCCAGCAGTTCACTATCAGGGTCTGGAAACACCATATATTTT. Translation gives CASSSLSGSGNTIYF.

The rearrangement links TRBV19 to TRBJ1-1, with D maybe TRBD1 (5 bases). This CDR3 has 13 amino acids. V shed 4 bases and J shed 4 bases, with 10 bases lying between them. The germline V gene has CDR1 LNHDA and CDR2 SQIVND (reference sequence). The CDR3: CASSTQGGTEAFF. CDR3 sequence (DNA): TGTGCCAGTAGTACCCAGGGTGGCACTGAAGCTTTCTTT.

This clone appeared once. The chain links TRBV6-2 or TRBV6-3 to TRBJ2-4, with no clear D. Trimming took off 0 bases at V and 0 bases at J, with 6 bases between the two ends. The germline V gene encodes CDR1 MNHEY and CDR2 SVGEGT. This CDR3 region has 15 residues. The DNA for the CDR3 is TGTGCCAGCAGTTACTCAAGGCTAGCCAAAAACATTCAGTACTTC. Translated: CASSYSRLAKNIQYF.

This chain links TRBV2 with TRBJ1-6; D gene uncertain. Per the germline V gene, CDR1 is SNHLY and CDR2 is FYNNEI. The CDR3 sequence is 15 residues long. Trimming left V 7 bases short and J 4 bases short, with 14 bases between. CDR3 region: CASTTTGRYNSPLHF. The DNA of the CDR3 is TGTGCCAGCACCACGACCGGACGGTATAATTCACCCCTCCACTTT.